These 23 T cell receptor beta chains originate from one sample sequenced in a study of beta chain features in type 1 diabetes. Sequencing targeted expressed TCRB transcripts, as all isolated RNA had been reverse transcribed. Sequencing was performed with immunoSEQ multiplex PCR; in TCRdb, only in-frame clones are kept and a portion is missing. The sample shows about 220,000 clones, under 13% of them seen only once. The sample taken for sequencing was central memory CD4+ T cells from blood. The receptor source for this set is a man between 18 and 35 years old in good health.

This clone was picked up a small number of times. The chain employs TRBV19 and TRBJ2-1; perhaps TRBD1 as D (7 bases). V lost 8 bases, J lost 5 bases, and 16 bases lay in between. The CDR3 is made up of 14 amino acids. CDR1 LNHDA and CDR2 SQIVND come from the germline V gene (reference sequence). The CDR3 loop is CASHAGTGDNEQFF. Here the CDR3 DNA reads TGTGCCAGTCATGCGGGAACAGGGGACAATGAGCAGTTCTTC.

The V gene is TRBV18, the J gene TRBJ1-5; D uncertain. V lost 1 base and J 6 bases, leaving 10 bases between the germline ends. CDR1 and CDR2 (germline): KGHSH, LQKENI. The CDR3 extends over 14 amino acids. CDR3 coding DNA: TGTGCCAGCTCACCACAGGGATCGGGTCAGCCCCAGCATTTT. This gives the protein CASSPQGSGQPQHF.

This clone showed up just a few times. The chain has TRBV20-1 and TRBJ2-1, with D unclear. Germline V gene data show CDR1 as DFQATT and CDR2 as SNEGSKA (reference sequence). This CDR3 comprises 10 residues. The V and J ends lost 2 bases and 12 bases respectively, with 8 bases between them. The CDR3 loop reads CSARKLSQFF. CDR3 DNA sequence: TGCAGTGCTAGAAAACTCTCGCAGTTCTTC.

This clone turned up a few times. The V call is TRBV28, the J call TRBJ2-1, with a tentative D call TRBD1 (5 bases). CDR1 and CDR2 (germline): MDHEN, SYDVKM. The CDR3 covers 16 residues. Trimming left V 5 bases short and J 0 bases short, with 14 bases between. The CDR3: CASSPRTPNSYNEQFF. DNA for the CDR3: TGTGCCAGCAGTCCCCGGACACCTAACTCCTACAATGAGCAGTTCTTC.

This clone occurred a few times. This chain connects TRBV6-6 to TRBJ2-1; perhaps TRBD2 as D (6 bases). V lost 6 bases and J 1 base, leaving 7 bases between the germline ends. There are 13 residues in the CDR3. Germline CDR1 and CDR2: MNHNY and SVGAGI (reference sequence). The CDR3 coding sequence is TGTGCCAGCAGGCGGGATTCCTACAATGAGCAGTTCTTC. This sequence encodes CASRRDSYNEQFF.

The chain recombines TRBV2 with TRBJ2-1; perhaps D is TRBD1 or TRBD2 (6 bases each). Germline CDR1 SNHLY, CDR2 FYNNEI. The CDR3 has 13 amino acids. Deletions cut 4 bases from V and 10 bases from J, with 14 bases between. The CDR3 bases are TGTGCCAGCAGTGCAAGGGGGGTAAGGGAGCAGTTCTTC. This encodes CASSARGVREQFF.

This clone has a handful of counts. CDR3 in DNA: TGTGCCAGCAGCGTACTCAGCGGGAGTACAGATACGCAGTATTTT. Translated: CASSVLSGSTDTQYF. The chain recombines TRBV7-2 with TRBJ2-3; TRBD2 matches 8 bases. The CDR3 is 15 residues long. Germline V gene sequence: CDR1 SGHTA, CDR2 FQGNSA. The ends lost 5 bases at V and 3 bases at J; junction bases unmatched: 7.

This clone came up a few times. The V and J genes are TRBV30 and TRBJ2-1; 9 nucleotides line up with TRBD2. The CDR3 is made up of 15 amino acids. V was clipped by 0 bases and J by 2 bases; unmatched bases: 2. The germline CDR1 and CDR2 sequences are GTSNPN and SVGIG (reference sequence). The CDR3 sequence is CAWSVRGGTYNEQFF. The DNA for the CDR3 is TGTGCCTGGAGTGTGCGGGGGGGAACCTACAATGAGCAGTTCTTC.

This chain uses TRBV7-3 with TRBJ2-7, with D unclear. The CDR3 is made up of 13 amino acids. V shed 0 bases and J shed 2 bases, with 5 bases lying between them. CDR1 and CDR2 (germline): SGHTA, FQGTGA. CDR3 in DNA: TGTGCCAGCAGCTTAACGTTAACCTACGAGCAGTACTTC. Its translation: CASSLTLTYEQYF.

This clone was detected a few times. This sequence joins TRBV28 and TRBJ1-2; 8 bases are shared with TRBD1. This CDR3 has 13 amino acids. V dropped 6 bases and J dropped 4; count of bases not matched to a gene: 4. Germline V gives CDR1 MDHEN, CDR2 SYDVKM. This chain's CDR3 is CASRPGGPYGYTF. The CDR3 DNA follows: TGTGCCAGCAGACCAGGGGGCCCCTATGGCTACACCTTC.

This clone was recorded a few times. J is TRBJ2-3 and V is TRBV5-4; D is uncertain. V dropped 0 bases and J dropped 2 bases, with 4 bases sitting between them. From germline, CDR1 is SGHNT and CDR2 YYREEE (reference sequence). The CDR3 runs 13 residues. The DNA of the CDR3 is TGTGCCAGCAGCTTGGTCAACACAGATACGCAGTATTTT. Protein: CASSLVNTDTQYF.

This clone was counted between two and nine times. J is TRBJ2-3 and V is TRBV2; 14 bases are a match to TRBD2. Trimming at V came to 6 bases and at J to 2 bases, leaving 4 bases not matched to a gene. The germline CDR1 and CDR2 sequences are SNHLY and FYNNEI. The CDR3 consists of 16 residues. This chain's CDR3 is CASSGTSGSPTDTQYF. CDR3 in DNA: TGTGCCAGCAGCGGGACTAGCGGGAGTCCCACAGATACGCAGTATTTT.

The chain uses TRBV11-2 and TRBJ2-2; D is undetermined. The V gene lost 7 bases and the J gene lost 2 bases, with 20 bases spanning the gap. This CDR3 comprises 17 residues. Germline assignment: CDR1 SGHAT and CDR2 FQNNGV. This CDR3 reads CASKPRGGNINTGELFF. The CDR3 nucleotides are TGTGCCAGCAAGCCCCGTGGTGGCAATATAAACACCGGGGAGCTGTTTTTT.

This chain links TRBV18 with TRBJ2-7; D unclear. Trimming stripped 6 bases from V and 2 bases from J, with 11 bases between. Germline values: CDR1 KGHSH, CDR2 LQKENI. The CDR3 totals 13 residues. DNA of the CDR3: TGTGCCAGCTCCCCTGGGAAGCCCTACGAGCAGTACTTC. Its protein product is CASSPGKPYEQYF.

This clone was seen ten or more times. The chain uses TRBV7-8 and TRBJ2-2; tentatively, D is TRBD2 (5 bases). The germline V and J ends were trimmed by 4 bases and 4 bases, with 13 bases remaining between them. CDR1 is SGHVS, CDR2 FQNEAQ, per germline. The CDR3 runs 15 residues. In DNA form, the CDR3 reads TGTGCCAGCAGCTCTAAGCGGTTATCCACCGGGGAGCTGTTTTTT. It yields the protein CASSSKRLSTGELFF.

CDR3 region: CASGAGDSNQPQHF. DNA for the CDR3: TGTGCCAGCGGAGCAGGCGATAGCAATCAGCCCCAGCATTTT. This sequence joins TRBV2 and TRBJ1-5, with unresolved D. Between the trimmed V and J ends, which lost 8 bases and 0 bases, there was a span of 11 bases. The CDR3 has 14 amino acids. Germline-derived CDR1 and CDR2 are SNHLY and FYNNEI.

V usage is TRBV28 and J usage is TRBJ2-1, with D perhaps matching TRBD1 (6 bases). The CDR3 is 14 residues long. Looked up from germline, CDR1 is MDHEN and CDR2 is SYDVKM. Trimming left V 5 bases short and J 7 bases short, with 15 bases between. The CDR3 reads CASSDLARGNEQFF. The CDR3 DNA reads as TGTGCCAGCAGTGATCTCGCGAGGGGGAATGAGCAGTTCTTC.

The rearrangement joins TRBV18 to TRBJ2-3; D is uncertain. CDR1 KGHSH and CDR2 LQKENI come from the germline V gene. V was shortened by 6 bases and J by 5 bases, with 9 bases between the two germline ends. This CDR3 is 12 amino acids long. The CDR3 region is CASSWDRDTQYF. CDR3 nucleotides: TGTGCCAGCTCCTGGGATAGAGATACGCAGTATTTT.

This chain connects TRBV7-2 to TRBJ2-3, with TRBD2 matching 7 bases. CDR1 and CDR2 (germline): SGHTA, FQGNSA. The junction had 5 bases not matched to a gene; V was cut back by 8 bases and J by 0 bases. The CDR3 runs to 14 residues. The CDR3 loop reads CASGSGRSTDTQYF. CDR3 nucleotides: TGTGCCAGCGGGTCCGGGAGGAGCACAGATACGCAGTATTTT.

This clone was counted a few times. The DNA of the CDR3 is TGTGCCAGCATGGGGGTCGAGACAGTGCACTACTTGGGAGAGCAGTACTTC. This gives the protein CASMGVETVHYLGEQYF. This chain links TRBV25-1 with TRBJ2-7; tentatively, D is TRBD1 or TRBD2 (5 bases each). CDR1 MGHDK and CDR2 SYGVNS come from the germline V gene. With 7 bases removed from V and 7 bases from J, the gap between germline ends came to 29 bases. The CDR3 loop spans 17 amino acids.

The V and J genes are TRBV28 and TRBJ1-1, with 9 nucleotides matching TRBD1. The germline V gene has CDR1 MDHEN and CDR2 SYDVKM. This CDR3 region has 18 residues. The ends lost 7 bases at V and 2 bases at J; junction bases unmatched: 17. For the CDR3, the DNA is TGTGCCAGCAACCCCCCCCATGACAGGGGGAGACAAAACACTGAAGCTTTCTTT. Encoded protein: CASNPPHDRGRQNTEAFF.

This clone was recorded a few times. The chain recombines TRBV7-2 with TRBJ2-3; D is uncertain. Trimming cost V 4 bases and J 1 base, with 3 bases left between them. The length of the CDR3 is 12 residues. From germline, CDR1 is SGHTA and CDR2 FQGNSA. The DNA for the CDR3 is TGTGCCAGCAGCTCCCGCACAGATACGCAGTATTTT. Protein product: CASSSRTDTQYF.

The chain links TRBV6-6 to TRBJ1-1, with 7 bases that match TRBD1. CDR3 size: 13 residues. The junction had 5 bases not matched to a gene; V was cut back by 4 bases and J by 6 bases. Germline CDR1 reads MNHNY; CDR2 reads SVGAGI (reference sequence). The CDR3 here is CASSLPRGAEAFF. CDR3 coding DNA: TGTGCCAGCAGTTTGCCCAGGGGGGCTGAAGCTTTCTTT.